The source of this T cell receptor (beta chain) is a study of CD8+ T cells in alopecia areata. Across the study: Oral tofacitinib, 5 to 10 mg twice daily, was given in an open-label trial.

As to treatment: oral pan-JAK inhibitor, 5-10 mg twice daily. Extracted RNA was reverse transcribed into cDNA, the sequencing template. The assay was immunoSEQ multiplex PCR, and TCRdb's table has in-frame clones only and misses some. The top ten hold 15% to 18% of the sample, which has 90,000 to 100,000 clones, under 70% seen once. V lost 5 bases and J 1 base, leaving 18 bases between the germline ends. The CDR3 runs to 15 residues. CDR1 is SQVTM and CDR2 is ANQGSEA in the germline V gene. The clonotype comes from a human donor with alopecia areata. The J gene is TRBJ2-7, the V gene TRBV29-1, with D unclear. This specimen consisted of CD8+ T cells sorted from blood, obtained at week 4, from a patient treated with tofacitinib. In DNA form, the CDR3 reads TGCAGCGTTCTTGGAGACCTTCCAAGATCCTACGAGCAGTACTTC. Translation: CSVLGDLPRSYEQYF.